This TCR beta chain comes out of a study of blood T cell repertoires in COVID-19. Across the whole study: Samples of COVID-19 (acute and convalescent) were obtained from the United States, Italy and Spain. From T cells, B-cell-depleted T cells, or PBMCs came the material, which was cDNA or gDNA.

Assay used: immunoSEQ multiplex PCR; TCRdb lists only in-frame clones, some missing. This table has 200,000 to 300,000 clones, 83% appearing once. Per germline, CDR1 SGHNT and CDR2 YYREEE (reference sequence). V lost 2 bases, J lost 2 bases, and 13 bases lay in between. This CDR3 region has 15 residues. Allocation to cohorts depended on clinical history reported by the participants. Exposed enrollees encountered a COVID-19 case at some point within 2 weeks before study entry. This clone showed up just once. V and J are TRBV5-4 and TRBJ1-1; D perhaps matches TRBD1 (5 bases). Sequenced input: PBMCs or T cells enriched from blood (not recorded which). The TCR originated in a woman aged 40-49 years who had been exposed to COVID-19. The CDR3, as DNA: TGTGCCAGCAGCTTTATGAGACAGCTTAACACTGAAGCTTTCTTT. Protein: CASSFMRQLNTEAFF.